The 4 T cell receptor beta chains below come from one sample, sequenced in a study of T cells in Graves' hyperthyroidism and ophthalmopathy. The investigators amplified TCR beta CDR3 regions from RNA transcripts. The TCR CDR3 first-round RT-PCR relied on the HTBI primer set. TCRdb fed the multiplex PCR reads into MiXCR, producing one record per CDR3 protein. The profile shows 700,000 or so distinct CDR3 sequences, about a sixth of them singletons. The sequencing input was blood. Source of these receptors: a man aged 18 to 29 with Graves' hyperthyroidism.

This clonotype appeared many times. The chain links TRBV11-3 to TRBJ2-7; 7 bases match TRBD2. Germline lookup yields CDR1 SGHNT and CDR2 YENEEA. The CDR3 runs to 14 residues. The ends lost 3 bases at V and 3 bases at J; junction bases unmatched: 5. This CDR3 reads CASSFRGSRYEQYF. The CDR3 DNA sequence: TGTGCCAGCAGCTTTCGCGGGAGCCGCTACGAGCAGTACTTC.

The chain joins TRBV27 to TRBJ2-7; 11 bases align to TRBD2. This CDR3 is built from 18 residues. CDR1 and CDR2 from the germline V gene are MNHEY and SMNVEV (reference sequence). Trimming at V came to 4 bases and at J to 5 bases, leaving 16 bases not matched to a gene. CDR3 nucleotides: TGTGCCAGCAGTTCCCTACTTCGCACTAGCGGGAGTAGGGACGAGCAGTACTTC. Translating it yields CASSSLLRTSGSRDEQYF.

The CDR3 region is CASAPGTGLFHGYTF. The CDR3 DNA is TGTGCCAGCGCCCCCGGGACAGGGTTATTCCATGGCTACACCTTC. The chain combines TRBV27 with TRBJ1-2, with 9 bases matching TRBD1. Looked up from germline, CDR1 is MNHEY and CDR2 is SMNVEV (reference sequence). This CDR3 has 15 residues. The V and J ends lost 8 bases and 6 bases, in that order; junction bases with no gene match: 13.

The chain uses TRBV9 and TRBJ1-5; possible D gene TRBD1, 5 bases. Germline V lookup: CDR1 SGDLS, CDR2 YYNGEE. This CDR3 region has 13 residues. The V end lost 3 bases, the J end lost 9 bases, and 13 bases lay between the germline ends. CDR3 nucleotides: TGTGCCAGCAGCGCCGGGACGTCCGCGCCCCAGCATTTT. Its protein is CASSAGTSAPQHF.